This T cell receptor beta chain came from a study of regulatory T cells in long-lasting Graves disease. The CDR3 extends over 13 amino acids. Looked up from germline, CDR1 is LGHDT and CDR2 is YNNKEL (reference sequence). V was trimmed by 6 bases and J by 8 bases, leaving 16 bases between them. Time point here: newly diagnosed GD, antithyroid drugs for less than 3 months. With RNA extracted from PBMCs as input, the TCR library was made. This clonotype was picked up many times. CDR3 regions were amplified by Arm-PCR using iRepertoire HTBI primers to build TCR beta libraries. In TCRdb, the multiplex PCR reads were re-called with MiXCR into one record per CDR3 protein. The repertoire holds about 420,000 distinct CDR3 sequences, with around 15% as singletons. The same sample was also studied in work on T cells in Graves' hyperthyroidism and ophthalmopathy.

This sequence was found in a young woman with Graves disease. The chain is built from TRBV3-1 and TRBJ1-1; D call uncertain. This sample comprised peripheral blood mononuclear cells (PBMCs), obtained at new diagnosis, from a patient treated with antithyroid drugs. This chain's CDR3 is CASSPSGGAEAFF. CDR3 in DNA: TGTGCCAGCAGTCCCTCGGGAGGAGCCGAAGCTTTCTTT.